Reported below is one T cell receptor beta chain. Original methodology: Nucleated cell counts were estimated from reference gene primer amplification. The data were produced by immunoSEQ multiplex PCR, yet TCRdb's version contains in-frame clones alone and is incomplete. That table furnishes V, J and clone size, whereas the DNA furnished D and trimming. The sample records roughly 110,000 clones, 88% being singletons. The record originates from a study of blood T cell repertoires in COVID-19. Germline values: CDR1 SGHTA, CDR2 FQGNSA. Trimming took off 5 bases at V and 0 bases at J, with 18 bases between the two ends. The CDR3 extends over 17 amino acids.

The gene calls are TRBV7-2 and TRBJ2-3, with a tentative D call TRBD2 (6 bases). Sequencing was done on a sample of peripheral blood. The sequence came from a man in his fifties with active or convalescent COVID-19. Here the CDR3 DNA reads TGTGCCAGCAGCCATATAACCCGGGACTTGAGCACAGATACGCAGTATTTT. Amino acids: CASSHITRDLSTDTQYF. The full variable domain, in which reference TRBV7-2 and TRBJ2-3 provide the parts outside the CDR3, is GAGVSQSPSNKVTEKGKDVELRCDPISGHTALYWYRQSLGQGLEFLIYFQGNSAPDKSGLPSDRFSAERTGGSVSTLTIQRTQQEDSAVYLCASSHITRDLSTDTQYFGPGTRLTVL.